This T cell receptor beta chain was obtained from a study of shared clonotypes between healthy human individuals. The study's findings and limits: The four-donor shared clonotypes exceeded non-shared clonotypes in generation probability, with non-shared ones scoring lower.

After removal of 3 bases from V and 0 bases from J, the junction contained 9 bases not matched to a gene. The CDR3 totals 17 residues. CDR1 and CDR2 (germline): MGHRA, YSYEKL. The deep-level immunoSEQ assay was used. For sorted subsets, 150 to 200 ng DNA per replicate equaled roughly 29,000 T cell genomes. Using immunoSEQ multiplex PCR, the repertoire was profiled, and TCRdb retains in-frame clones only, with some absent. The sample contains about 2 million clones, about 95% of which appear only once. In regard to this clone: The antigen remains unidentified.

Naive CD8 cells lacked CD45RO, underwent positive selection for CCR7 and left out terminally differentiated effector memory CD45RA+ cells. The TCR sequence derives from a man aged 18 to 35 in good health. The genes are TRBV4-1 and TRBJ2-5; 8 nucleotides line up with TRBD2. Sequencing input: naive CD8+ T cells sorted from blood. The CDR3 bases are TGCGCCAGCAGCCACCTGGGAAGCGGGGGAGACCAAGAGACCCAGTACTTC. It specifies CASSHLGSGGDQETQYF.